This note documents a single TCR beta chain sequence. The sample originates from a study of cytomegalovirus exposure and HLA in healthy donors. Overall study: The platform used for the 120 validation repertoires matched that of the approximately 620 first-cohort repertoires, a later analysis reported.

Assay used: immunoSEQ multiplex PCR; TCRdb lists only in-frame clones, some missing. The data contain fewer than 350,000 clones, more than 75% of them singletons. Donors came from a validation cohort of 90 to 150 subjects, distinct from the first 666-subject cohort. The receptor was isolated from a woman under 30 in good health and CMV-seronegative. The specimen was PBMCs.

DNA for the CDR3: TGTGCCAGCAGAGAGACAGGACAAAGTTGGACCCAGTACTTC. This sequence encodes CASRETGQSWTQYF. The V gene is TRBV28, the J gene TRBJ2-5; D is possibly TRBD1 (6 bases). The CDR3 is made up of 14 amino acids. The V gene lost 6 bases and the J gene lost 7 bases, with 18 bases spanning the gap. Germline CDR1 MDHEN, CDR2 SYDVKM.